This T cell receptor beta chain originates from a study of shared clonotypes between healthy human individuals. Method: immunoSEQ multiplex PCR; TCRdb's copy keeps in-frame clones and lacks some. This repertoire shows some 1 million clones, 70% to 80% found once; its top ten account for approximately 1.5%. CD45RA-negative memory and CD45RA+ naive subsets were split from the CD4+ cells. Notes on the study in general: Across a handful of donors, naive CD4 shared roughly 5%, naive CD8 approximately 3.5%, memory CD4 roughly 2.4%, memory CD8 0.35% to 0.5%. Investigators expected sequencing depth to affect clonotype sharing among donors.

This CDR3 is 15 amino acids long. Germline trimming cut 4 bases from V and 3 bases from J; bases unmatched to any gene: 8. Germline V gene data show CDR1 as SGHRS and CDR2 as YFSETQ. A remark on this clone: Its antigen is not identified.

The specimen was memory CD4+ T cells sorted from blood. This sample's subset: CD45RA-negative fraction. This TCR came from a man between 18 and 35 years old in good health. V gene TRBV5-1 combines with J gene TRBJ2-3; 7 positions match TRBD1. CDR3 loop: CASSPTGAVTDTQYF. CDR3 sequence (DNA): TGCGCCAGCAGCCCCACAGGGGCGGTAACAGATACGCAGTATTTT.